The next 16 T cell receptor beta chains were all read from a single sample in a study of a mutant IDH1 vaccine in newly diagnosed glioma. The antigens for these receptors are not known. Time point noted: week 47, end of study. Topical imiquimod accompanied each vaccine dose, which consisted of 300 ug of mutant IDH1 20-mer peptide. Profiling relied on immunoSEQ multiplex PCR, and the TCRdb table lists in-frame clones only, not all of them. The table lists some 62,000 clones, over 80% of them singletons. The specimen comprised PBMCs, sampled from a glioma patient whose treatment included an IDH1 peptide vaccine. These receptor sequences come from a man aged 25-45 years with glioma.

DNA for the CDR3: TGTGCCAGCAGTTATGAGGCAGTAGCAGGAAACACCATATATTTT. Residues: CASSYEAVAGNTIYF. This chain uses TRBV6-6 with TRBJ1-3, with D unresolved. The CDR3 runs 15 residues. Trimming removed 3 bases from V and 4 bases from J, with 13 bases in between. Germline CDR1 MNHNY, CDR2 SVGAGI (reference sequence).

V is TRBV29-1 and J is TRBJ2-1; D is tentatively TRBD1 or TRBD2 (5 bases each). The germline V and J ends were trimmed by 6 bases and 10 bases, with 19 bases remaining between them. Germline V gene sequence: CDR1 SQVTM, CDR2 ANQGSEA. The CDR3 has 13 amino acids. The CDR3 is CSVRAPDIEEQFF. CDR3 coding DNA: TGCAGCGTGCGGGCCCCGGACATTGAAGAGCAGTTCTTC.

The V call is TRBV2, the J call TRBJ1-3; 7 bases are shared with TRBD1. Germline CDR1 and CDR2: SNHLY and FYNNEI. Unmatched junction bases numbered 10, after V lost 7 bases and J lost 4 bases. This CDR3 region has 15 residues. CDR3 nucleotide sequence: TGTGCCAGCACTTCGGAAAGGGGGCAAGGAAACACCATATATTTT. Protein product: CASTSERGQGNTIYF.

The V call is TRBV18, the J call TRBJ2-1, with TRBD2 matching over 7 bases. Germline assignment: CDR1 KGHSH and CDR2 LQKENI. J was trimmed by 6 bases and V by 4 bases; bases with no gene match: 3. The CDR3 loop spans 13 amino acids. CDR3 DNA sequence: TGTGCCAGCTCACAAGGGGAGGGCAATGAGCAGTTCTTC. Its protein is CASSQGEGNEQFF.

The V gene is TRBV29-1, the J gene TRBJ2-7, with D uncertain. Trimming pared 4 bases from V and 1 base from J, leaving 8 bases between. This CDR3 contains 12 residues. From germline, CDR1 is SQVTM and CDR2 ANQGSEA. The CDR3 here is CSVVTHSYEQYF. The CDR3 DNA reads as TGCAGCGTTGTAACTCATTCCTACGAGCAGTACTTC.

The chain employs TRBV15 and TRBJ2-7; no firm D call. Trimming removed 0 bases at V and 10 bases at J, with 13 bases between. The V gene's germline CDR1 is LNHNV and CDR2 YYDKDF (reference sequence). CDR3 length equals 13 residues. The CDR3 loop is CATSRENQRTQYF. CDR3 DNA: TGTGCCACCAGCAGAGAAAATCAGAGAACCCAGTACTTC. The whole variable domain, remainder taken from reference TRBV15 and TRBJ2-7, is DAMVIQNPRYQVTQFGKPVTLSCSQTLNHNVMYWYQQKSSQAPKLLFHYYDKDFNNEADTPDNFQSRRPNTSFCFLDIRSPGLGDTAMYLCATSRENQRTQYFGPGTRLTVT.

The CDR3 protein is CASSPELGLRETQYF. The CDR3 bases are TGCGCCAGCAGCCCCGAACTGGGTCTGAGGGAGACCCAGTACTTC. The genes are TRBV5-1 and TRBJ2-5; the D is unclear. This CDR3 region has 15 residues. V dropped 4 bases and J dropped 5 bases, with 18 bases sitting between them. In germline, CDR1 is SGHRS, CDR2 YFSETQ.

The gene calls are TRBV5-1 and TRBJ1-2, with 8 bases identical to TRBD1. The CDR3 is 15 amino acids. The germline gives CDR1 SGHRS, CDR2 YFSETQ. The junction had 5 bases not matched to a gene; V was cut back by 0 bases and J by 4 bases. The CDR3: CASSLDGQGRYGYTF. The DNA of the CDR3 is TGCGCCAGCAGCTTGGATGGACAGGGACGCTATGGCTACACCTTC.

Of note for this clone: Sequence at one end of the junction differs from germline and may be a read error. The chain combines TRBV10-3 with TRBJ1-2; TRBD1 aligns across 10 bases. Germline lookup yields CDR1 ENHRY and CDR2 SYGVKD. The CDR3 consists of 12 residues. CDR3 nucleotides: TGTGCCATCAGTGAGGGGACAGGGGCCTCATACTTC. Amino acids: CAISEGTGASYF.

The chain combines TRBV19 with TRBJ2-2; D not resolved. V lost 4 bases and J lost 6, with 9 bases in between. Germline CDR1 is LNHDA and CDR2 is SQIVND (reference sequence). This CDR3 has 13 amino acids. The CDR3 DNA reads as TGTGCCAGTAGTACCCCAAGCGCCGGGGAGCTGTTTTTT. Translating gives CASSTPSAGELFF.

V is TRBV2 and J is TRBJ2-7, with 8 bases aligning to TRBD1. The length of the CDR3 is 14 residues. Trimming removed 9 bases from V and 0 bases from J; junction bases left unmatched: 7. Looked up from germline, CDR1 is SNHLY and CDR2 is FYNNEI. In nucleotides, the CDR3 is TGTGCCAGGAGAGACAGGGGCCACTCCTACGAGCAGTACTTC. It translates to CARRDRGHSYEQYF.

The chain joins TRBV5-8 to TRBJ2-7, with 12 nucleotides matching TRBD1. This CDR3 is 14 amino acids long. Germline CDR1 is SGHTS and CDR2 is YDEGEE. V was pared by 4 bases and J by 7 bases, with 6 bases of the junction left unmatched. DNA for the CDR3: TGTGCCAGCAGCCCGGGACAGGGGGCTGGGGAGCAGTACTTC. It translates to CASSPGQGAGEQYF.

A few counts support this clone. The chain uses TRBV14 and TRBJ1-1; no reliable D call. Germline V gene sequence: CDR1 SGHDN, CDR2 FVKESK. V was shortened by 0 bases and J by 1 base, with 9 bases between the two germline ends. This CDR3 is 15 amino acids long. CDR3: CASSQDPWGNTEAFF. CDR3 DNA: TGTGCCAGCAGCCAAGATCCGTGGGGGAACACTGAAGCTTTCTTT.

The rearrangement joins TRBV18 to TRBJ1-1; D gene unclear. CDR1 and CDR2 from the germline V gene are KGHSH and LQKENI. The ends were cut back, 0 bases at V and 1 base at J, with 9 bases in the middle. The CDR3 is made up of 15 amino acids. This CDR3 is CASSPPQKRNTEAFF. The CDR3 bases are TGTGCCAGCTCACCACCACAGAAAAGGAACACTGAAGCTTTCTTT. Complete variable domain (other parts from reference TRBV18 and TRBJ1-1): NAGVMQNPRHLVRRRGQEARLRCSPMKGHSHVYWYRQLPEEGLKFMVYLQKENIIDESGMPKERFSAEFPKEGPSILRIQQVVRGDSAAYFCASSPPQKRNTEAFFGQGTRLTVV.

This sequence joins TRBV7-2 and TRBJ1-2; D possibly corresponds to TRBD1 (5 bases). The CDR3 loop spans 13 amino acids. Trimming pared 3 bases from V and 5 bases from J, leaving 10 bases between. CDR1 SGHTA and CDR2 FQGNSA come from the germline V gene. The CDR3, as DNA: TGTGCCAGCAGCTTTCAGGAGGGGTATGGCTACACCTTC. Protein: CASSFQEGYGYTF.

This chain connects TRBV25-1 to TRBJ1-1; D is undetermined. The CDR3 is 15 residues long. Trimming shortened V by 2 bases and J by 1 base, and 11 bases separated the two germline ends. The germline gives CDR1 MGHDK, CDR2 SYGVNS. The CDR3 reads CASSEQGLRNTEAFF. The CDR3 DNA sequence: TGTGCCAGCAGTGAACAAGGCCTAAGGAACACTGAAGCTTTCTTT.